The T cell receptor beta chain under discussion was sequenced for a study of metastatic and nonmetastatic thyroid tumors. Overall study: Across peripheral blood and tumor or nodule tissue samples taken from malignant and benign thyroid patients, the repertoires were compared with one another. The study, taken as a whole, reports: Across blood and tumor, TCR beta diversity in malignant thyroid tumors was reportedly significantly higher than in benign nodules.

Per the germline V gene, CDR1 is MNHEY and CDR2 is SMNVEV (reference sequence). With 0 bases clipped from V and 9 bases from J, the junction kept 19 bases outside the gene matches. This CDR3 spans 19 amino acids. The table lists this clone with many counts. Its target is not known. Authors' methods: Clinicopathological groups supplied CDR3 differences that were used to build a distant-metastasis classifier for papillary thyroid cancer. Using MiXCR, TCRdb re-called clones from the PCR reads. Clone size and V and J calls follow TCRdb, not the original study. The data hold 30,000 or so clones, with under 25% observed a single time. No treatment of any kind had been given to any patient before thyroid surgery.

The source is a female donor with papillary thyroid cancer or a benign thyroid nodule (not recorded which). Some clones in this sample may be carry-over from other donors' samples. The chain is built from TRBV27 and TRBJ2-1, with 8 bases that match TRBD2. Material for sequencing was blood. The CDR3: CASSLSIYPSGGSVGEQFF. The CDR3 DNA sequence: TGTGCCAGCAGTTTATCCATATACCCGAGCGGGGGCTCAGTCGGTGAGCAGTTCTTC.